These T cell receptor beta chains were read from a single sample in a study of blood T cell repertoires in COVID-19. Generated by immunoSEQ multiplex PCR, the TCRdb table keeps only in-frame clones and is missing some. The sample consists of about 150,000 clones, about four fifths of them appearing once. The source material was peripheral blood. These receptors all come from a human donor with acute or convalescent COVID-19. The donor label of this sample is uncertain. CDR3s include the opening cysteine and the closing phenylalanine or tryptophan. D genes are given only for firm matches. Clone size is stated in some rows and not others, as once, few, many or a class when expanded.

clone size	D gene	J gene	V gene	CDR3 protein	CDR3 DNA
NA	NA	TRBJ1-2	TRBV7-2	CASTPGLGGNYGYTF	TGTGCCAGCACTCCCGGTCTGGGAGGGAACTATGGCTACACCTTC
NA	NA	TRBJ1-4	TRBV21-1	CASSNHPGQLPPATNEKLFF	TGTGCCAGCAGCAACCACCCGGGACAGCTACCCCCTGCAACTAATGAAAAACTGTTTTTT
NA	TRBD2	TRBJ2-2	TRBV2	CASSGIAGGTGELFF	TGTGCCAGCAGTGGGATAGCGGGGGGCACCGGGGAGCTGTTTTTT
once	NA	TRBJ1-2	TRBV6-6	CASSYTGQKNYGYTF	TGTGCCAGCAGTTACACCGGACAGAAGAACTATGGCTACACCTTC
NA	TRBD2	TRBJ2-3	TRBV3-1/TRBV3-2	CASSQGAIAGQGTDTQYF	TGTGCCAGCAGCCAAGGCGCCATAGCGGGGCAGGGCACAGATACGCAGTATTTT
NA	NA	TRBJ1-2	TRBV3-1/TRBV3-2	CASSQDRANYGYTF	TGTGCCAGCAGCCAAGACAGGGCTAACTATGGCTACACCTTC
NA	NA	TRBJ1-1	TRBV6-5	CASSGQTSEAFF	TGTGCCAGCAGCGGACAGACTTCTGAAGCTTTCTTT
NA	TRBD1	TRBJ1-5	TRBV18	CASSPQQGAGNQPQHF	TGTGCCAGCTCACCACAACAGGGGGCGGGCAATCAGCCCCAGCATTTT
NA	TRBD2	TRBJ2-2	TRBV3-1/TRBV3-2	CASSQEGGGTGELFF	TGTGCCAGCAGCCAAGAGGGCGGGGGGACCGGGGAGCTGTTTTTT
NA	NA	TRBJ1-2	TRBV27	CASSLVRGKGYTF	TGTGCCAGCAGTTTAGTTCGGGGTAAGGGCTACACCTTC
NA	NA	TRBJ2-2	TRBV4-1	CASSQNWLNTGELFF	TGCGCCAGCAGCCAAAATTGGCTGAACACCGGGGAGCTGTTTTTT
NA	NA	TRBJ1-2	TRBV4-2	CASSQPQGNNYGYTF	TGTGCCAGCAGCCAGCCACAGGGAAACAACTATGGCTACACCTTC